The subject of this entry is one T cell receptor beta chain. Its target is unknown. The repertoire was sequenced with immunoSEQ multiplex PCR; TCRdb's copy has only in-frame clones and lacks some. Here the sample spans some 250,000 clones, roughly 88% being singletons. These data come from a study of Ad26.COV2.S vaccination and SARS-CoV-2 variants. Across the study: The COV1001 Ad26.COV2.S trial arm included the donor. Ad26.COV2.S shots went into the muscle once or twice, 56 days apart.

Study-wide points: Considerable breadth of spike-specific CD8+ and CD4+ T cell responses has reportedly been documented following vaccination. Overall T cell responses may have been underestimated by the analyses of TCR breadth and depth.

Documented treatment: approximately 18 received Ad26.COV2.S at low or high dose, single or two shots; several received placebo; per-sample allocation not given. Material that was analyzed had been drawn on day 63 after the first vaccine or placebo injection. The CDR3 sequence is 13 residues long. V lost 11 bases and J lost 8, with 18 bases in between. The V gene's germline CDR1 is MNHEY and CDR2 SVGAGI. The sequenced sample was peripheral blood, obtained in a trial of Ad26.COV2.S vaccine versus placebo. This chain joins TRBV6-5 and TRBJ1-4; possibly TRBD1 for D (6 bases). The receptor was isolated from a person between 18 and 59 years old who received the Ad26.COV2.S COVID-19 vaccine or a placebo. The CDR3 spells CASRTALREKLFF. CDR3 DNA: TGTGCCTCAAGGACAGCTCTTCGCGAAAAACTGTTTTTT.